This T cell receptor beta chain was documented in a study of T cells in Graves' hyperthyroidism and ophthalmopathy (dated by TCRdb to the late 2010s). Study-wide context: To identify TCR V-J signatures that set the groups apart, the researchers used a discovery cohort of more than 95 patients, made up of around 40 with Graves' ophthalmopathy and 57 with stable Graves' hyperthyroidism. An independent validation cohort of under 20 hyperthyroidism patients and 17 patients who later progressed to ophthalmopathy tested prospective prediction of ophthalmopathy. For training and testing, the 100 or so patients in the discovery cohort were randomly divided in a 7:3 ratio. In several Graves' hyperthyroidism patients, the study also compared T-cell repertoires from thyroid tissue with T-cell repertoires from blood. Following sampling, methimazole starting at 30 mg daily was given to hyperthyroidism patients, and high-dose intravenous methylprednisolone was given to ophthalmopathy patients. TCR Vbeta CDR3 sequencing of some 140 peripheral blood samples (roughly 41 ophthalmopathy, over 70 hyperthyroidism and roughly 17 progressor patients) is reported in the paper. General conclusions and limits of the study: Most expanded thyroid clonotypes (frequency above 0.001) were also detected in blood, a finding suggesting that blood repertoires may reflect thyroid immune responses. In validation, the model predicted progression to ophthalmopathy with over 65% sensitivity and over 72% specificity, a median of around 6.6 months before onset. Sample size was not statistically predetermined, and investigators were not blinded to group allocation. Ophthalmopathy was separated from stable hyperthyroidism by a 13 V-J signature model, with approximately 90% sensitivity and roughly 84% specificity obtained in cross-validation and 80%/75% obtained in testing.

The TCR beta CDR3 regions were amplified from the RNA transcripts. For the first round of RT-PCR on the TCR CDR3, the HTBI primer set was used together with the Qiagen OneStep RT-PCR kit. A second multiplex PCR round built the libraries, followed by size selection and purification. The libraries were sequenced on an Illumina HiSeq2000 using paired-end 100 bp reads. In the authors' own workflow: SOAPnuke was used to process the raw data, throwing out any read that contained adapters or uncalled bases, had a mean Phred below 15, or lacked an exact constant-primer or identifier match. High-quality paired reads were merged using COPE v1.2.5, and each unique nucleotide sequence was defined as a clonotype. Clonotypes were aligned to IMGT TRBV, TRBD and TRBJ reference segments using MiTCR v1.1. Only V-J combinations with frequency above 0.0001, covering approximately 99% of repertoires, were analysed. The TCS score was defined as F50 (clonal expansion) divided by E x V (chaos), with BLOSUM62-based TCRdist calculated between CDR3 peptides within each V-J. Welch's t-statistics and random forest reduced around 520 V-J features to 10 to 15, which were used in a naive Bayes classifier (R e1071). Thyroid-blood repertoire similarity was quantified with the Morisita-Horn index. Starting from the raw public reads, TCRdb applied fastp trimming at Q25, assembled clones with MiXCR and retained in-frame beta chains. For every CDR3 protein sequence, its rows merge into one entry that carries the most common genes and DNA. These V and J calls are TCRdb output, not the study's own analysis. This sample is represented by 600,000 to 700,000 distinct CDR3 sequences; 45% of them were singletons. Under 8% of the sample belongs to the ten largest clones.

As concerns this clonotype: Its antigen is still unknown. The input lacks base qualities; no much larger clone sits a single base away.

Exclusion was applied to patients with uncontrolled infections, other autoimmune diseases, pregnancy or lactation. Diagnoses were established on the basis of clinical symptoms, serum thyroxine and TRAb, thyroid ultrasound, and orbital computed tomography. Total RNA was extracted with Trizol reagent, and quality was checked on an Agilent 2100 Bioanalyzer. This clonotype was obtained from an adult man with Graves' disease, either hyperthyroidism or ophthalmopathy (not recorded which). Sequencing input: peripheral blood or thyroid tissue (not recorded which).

The CDR3 protein: CASSQQGRNNSPLHF. The DNA reads as follows: TGTGCCAGCAGTCAGCAAGGACGGAATAATTCACCCCTCCACTTT. This sequence uses TRBV6-5 and TRBJ1-6; there is no confident call for the D gene. Trimming removed 5 bases from V and 5 bases from J, leaving 13 bases between the germline ends. Including cysteine and phenylalanine, the CDR3 has 15 amino acids. Only the CDR3 portion is preserved as DNA: 45 bases, with reading frame beginning at the first base. The germline V gene provides CDR1 MNHEY and CDR2 SVGAGI.